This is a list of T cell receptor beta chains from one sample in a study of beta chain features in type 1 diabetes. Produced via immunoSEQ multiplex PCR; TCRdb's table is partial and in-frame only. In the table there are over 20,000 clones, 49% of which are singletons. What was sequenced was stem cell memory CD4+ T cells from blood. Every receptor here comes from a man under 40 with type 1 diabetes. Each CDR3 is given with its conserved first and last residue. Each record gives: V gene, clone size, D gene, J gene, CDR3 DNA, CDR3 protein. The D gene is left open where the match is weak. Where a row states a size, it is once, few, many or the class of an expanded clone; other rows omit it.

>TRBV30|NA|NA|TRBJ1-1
TGTGCCTGGAGTCTGACAGCGCCTTCTGAAGCTTTCTTT
CAWSLTAPSEAFF
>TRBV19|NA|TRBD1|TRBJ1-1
TGTGCCAGTAGTATGACAGGGGGCGCCGACACTGAAGCTTTCTTT
CASSMTGGADTEAFF
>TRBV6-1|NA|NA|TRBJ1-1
TGTGCCAGCAGTGATCAGGGCAACACTGAAGCTTTCTTT
CASSDQGNTEAFF
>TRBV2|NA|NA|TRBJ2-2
TGTGCCAGCAGTGAAGACAGGGCCACCGGGGAGCTGTTTTTT
CASSEDRATGELFF
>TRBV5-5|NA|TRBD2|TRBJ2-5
TGTGCCAGCAGCCCGAGGGGACTAGTGGACGAGACCCAGTACTTC
CASSPRGLVDETQYF
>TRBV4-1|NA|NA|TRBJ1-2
TGCGCCAGCAGCCAAGAAGCCCGCTCACAGGAGACCTTC
CASSQEARSQETF
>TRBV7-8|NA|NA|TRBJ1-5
TGTGCCAGCAGCTTAGGGAGGCAGGGGAGCAATCAGCCCCAGCATTTT
CASSLGRQGSNQPQHF
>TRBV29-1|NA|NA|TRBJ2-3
TGCAGCGTTGAATCTGACTTAGATACGCAGTATTTT
CSVESDLDTQYF
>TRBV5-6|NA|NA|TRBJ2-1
TGTGCCAGCAGCTTGGCAGGACAGCACTACAATGAGCAGTTCTTC
CASSLAGQHYNEQFF
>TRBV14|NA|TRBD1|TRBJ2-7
TGTGCCAGCAGCCAAGATTCGCACAGGGGGCGCGAGCAGTACTTC
CASSQDSHRGREQYF
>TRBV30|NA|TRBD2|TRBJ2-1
TGTGCCTGGAGTGTGACTAGCGGGTTTCAAAATGAGCAGTTCTTC
CAWSVTSGFQNEQFF
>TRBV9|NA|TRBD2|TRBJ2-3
TGTGCCAGCAGCGTAGGGGCTAGCGGAAGCACAGATACGCAGTATTTT
CASSVGASGSTDTQYF
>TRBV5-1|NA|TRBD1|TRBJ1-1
TGCGCCAGCAGCCCTGACAGGGCGAACACTGAAGCTTTCTTT
CASSPDRANTEAFF
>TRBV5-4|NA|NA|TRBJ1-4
TGTGCCAGCAGCTTGGCCCCGGGGGGGGATGAAAAACTGTTTTTT
CASSLAPGGDEKLFF
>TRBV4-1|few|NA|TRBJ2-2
TGCGCCAGCAGCCAAGAGGGAGGATACACCGGGGAGCTGTTTTTT
CASSQEGGYTGELFF
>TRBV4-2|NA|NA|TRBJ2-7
TGTGCCAGCAGCCAAGATCTCAGGGAACGCGAGCAGTACTTC
CASSQDLREREQYF
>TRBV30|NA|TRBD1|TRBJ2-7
TGTGCCTGGAGTTCGACAGGGTACGAGCAGTACTTC
CAWSSTGYEQYF
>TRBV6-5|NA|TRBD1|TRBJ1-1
TGTGCTAGCAGTTACCTTACGGACAGGCCGAACACTGAAGCTTTCTTT
CASSYLTDRPNTEAFF
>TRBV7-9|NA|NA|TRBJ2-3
TGTGCCAGCAGCTTGAGGCGGGAAGATACGCAGTATTTT
CASSLRREDTQYF
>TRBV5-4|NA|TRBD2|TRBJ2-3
TGTGCCAGCAGCGCGGGCCTAGCGGGAGCGATGGATACGCAGTATTTT
CASSAGLAGAMDTQYF
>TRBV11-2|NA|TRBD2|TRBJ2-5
TGTGCCAGCAGCCCACTCGCGGGGGGCCAAGAGACCCAGTACTTC
CASSPLAGGQETQYF
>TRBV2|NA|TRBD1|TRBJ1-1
TGTGCCAGCAGTGATGGCCAGGGGGCGATGGACACTGAAGCTTTCTTT
CASSDGQGAMDTEAFF
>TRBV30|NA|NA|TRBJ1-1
TGTGCCTGGAGTGTATTGGGGCCTAACACTGAAGCTTTCTTT
CAWSVLGPNTEAFF
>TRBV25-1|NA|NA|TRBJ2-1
TGTGCCAGCAGTGAACTTAGGGGGAAGAATGAGCAGTTCTTC
CASSELRGKNEQFF
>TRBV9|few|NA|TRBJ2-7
TGTGCCAGCAGCGTAGATCCAGGGAATGTCGAGCAGTACTTC
CASSVDPGNVEQYF
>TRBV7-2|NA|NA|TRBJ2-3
TGTGCCAGCAGCTTATCCAGTATGGATACGCAGTATTTT
CASSLSSMDTQYF
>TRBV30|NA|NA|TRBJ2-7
TGTGCCTGGAGTGTACTAGGCTACGAGCAGTACTTC
CAWSVLGYEQYF
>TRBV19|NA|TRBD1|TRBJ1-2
TGTGCCAGTAGTACGACAGGGGGCCTTCATGGCTACACCTTC
CASSTTGGLHGYTF